Each of the 17 T cell receptor beta chains below was sequenced from the same sample in a study of beta chain features in type 1 diabetes. Expressed TCRB transcripts were sequenced because the entire RNA isolate underwent reverse transcription. The assay was immunoSEQ multiplex PCR, and TCRdb's table has in-frame clones only and misses some. The top ten clones hold 0.4% to 0.45% of a sample with under 95,000 clones, approximately 32% of them seen once. Sequenced sample: stem cell memory CD4+ T cells from blood. The receptor set was obtained from a woman younger than 30 in good health.

V and J are TRBV5-1 and TRBJ2-3, with D perhaps TRBD1 (6 bases). CDR1 and CDR2 from the germline V gene are SGHRS and YFSETQ. Trimming cost V 6 bases and J 3 bases, with 17 bases left between them. This CDR3 contains 15 residues. This CDR3 is CASKQGTEWTDTQYF. For the CDR3, the DNA is TGCGCCAGCAAACAGGGAACTGAGTGGACAGATACGCAGTATTTT.

The V gene is TRBV5-1, the J gene TRBJ1-4, with a possible D match to TRBD1 (5 bases). CDR1 is SGHRS and CDR2 is YFSETQ in the germline V gene. V shed 4 bases and J shed 7 bases, with 14 bases lying between them. The CDR3 runs 14 residues. The CDR3 DNA follows: TGCGCCAGCAGCCCCGTCGCGGGGGGTGAAAAACTGTTTTTT. This sequence encodes CASSPVAGGEKLFF.

This clone was found a few times. CDR3 loop: CASSPRQTVSPLHF. CDR3 nucleotides: TGTGCCAGCAGCCCGCGACAGACCGTTTCACCCCTCCACTTT. V and J are TRBV7-2 and TRBJ1-6; the D gene is possibly TRBD1 (5 bases). The CDR3 has 14 amino acids. Germline CDR1 and CDR2: SGHTA and FQGNSA. V was trimmed by 5 bases and J by 9 bases, leaving 14 bases between them.

This chain joins TRBV5-1 and TRBJ2-7; weak D call: TRBD1 (6 bases). The CDR3 loop spans 16 amino acids. Germline loops: CDR1 SGHRS, CDR2 YFSETQ. V gave up 4 bases and J gave up 4 bases, with 21 bases separating them. This CDR3 is CASSPSPTGGAYEQYF. The DNA of the CDR3 is TGCGCCAGCAGCCCCTCCCCGACAGGTGGGGCATACGAGCAGTACTTC.

This clone occurred a few times. CDR3 nucleotides: TGTGCCAGCGAAAGCCAGAACACTGAAGCTTTCTTT. Translating it yields CASESQNTEAFF. The gene calls are TRBV7-9 and TRBJ1-1; D remains unclear. From germline, CDR1 is SEHNR and CDR2 FQNEAQ (reference sequence). V lost 8 bases, J lost 1 base, and 8 bases lay in between. This CDR3 has 12 residues.

The chain combines TRBV7-2 with TRBJ2-2, with 11 bases lining up with TRBD2. The V gene's germline CDR1 is SGHTA and CDR2 FQGNSA. The CDR3 sequence is 18 residues long. Unmatched junction bases numbered 8, after V lost 5 bases and J lost 0 bases. CDR3 DNA: TGTGCCAGCAGCCCGGGCAGACTAGCGGGGACGAACACCGGGGAGCTGTTTTTT. It yields the protein CASSPGRLAGTNTGELFF.

This chain connects TRBV9 to TRBJ2-1, with 13 bases fitting TRBD2. This CDR3 is 17 amino acids long. Germline loops: CDR1 SGDLS, CDR2 YYNGEE. Trimming cost V 5 bases and J 6 bases; bases outside gene matches: 11. Written as DNA, the CDR3 is TGTGCCAGCAGTGAGGGACTAGCGGGATCTGTAGGCAATGAGCAGTTCTTC. It yields the protein CASSEGLAGSVGNEQFF.

This clone showed up just a few times. The chain links TRBV10-3 to TRBJ1-5; the D is unclear. The CDR3 has 15 residues. The V gene's germline CDR1 is ENHRY and CDR2 SYGVKD. The V gene lost 3 bases and the J gene lost 2 bases, with 11 bases spanning the gap. DNA of the CDR3: TGTGCCATCAGTGAAGGCGGGAATGGCAATCAGCCCCAGCATTTT. It encodes CAISEGGNGNQPQHF.

In its sample, this clone was seen a few times. J is TRBJ2-3 and V is TRBV7-2; 8 bases are a match to TRBD2. Germline V gives CDR1 SGHTA, CDR2 FQGNSA. There are 15 residues in the CDR3. J gave up 1 base and V 5 bases, and 5 bases lay outside the gene matches. The DNA of the CDR3 is TGTGCCAGCAGCCTAAATAGCGGGGGCACAGATACGCAGTATTTT. It translates to CASSLNSGGTDTQYF.

This clone was seen more than once but under ten times. The V gene is TRBV4-1, the J gene TRBJ2-3; 10 bases line up with TRBD2. The germline gives CDR1 MGHRA, CDR2 YSYEKL. V gave up 4 bases and J gave up 5 bases; unmatched junction bases: 3. CDR3 length: 14 residues. The CDR3 coding sequence is TGCGCCAGCAGCCTTAGCGGGAGGAGAGATACGCAGTATTTT. Amino acid sequence: CASSLSGRRDTQYF.

This clone was observed a few times. V is TRBV9 and J is TRBJ2-5, with TRBD2 identical over 10 bases. CDR1 and CDR2 from the germline V gene are SGDLS and YYNGEE. The CDR3 is 17 residues long. Germline trimming cut 0 bases from V and 5 bases from J; bases unmatched to any gene: 10. CDR3 sequence reads: CASSVAFERGGVETQYF. In DNA, the CDR3 is TGTGCCAGCAGCGTAGCATTTGAGCGGGGGGGCGTGGAGACCCAGTACTTC.

The genes are TRBV11-2 and TRBJ2-1, with 11 bases identical to TRBD2. The ends lost 4 bases at V and 2 bases at J; junction bases unmatched: 1. In germline, CDR1 is SGHAT, CDR2 FQNNGV. The CDR3 runs to 15 residues. CDR3 DNA sequence: TGTGCCAGCAGCTCGGGACTAGCGGCCTACAATGAGCAGTTCTTC. Translation gives CASSSGLAAYNEQFF.

The chain uses TRBV6-6 and TRBJ1-1; 8 bases map to TRBD1. The germline V gene encodes CDR1 MNHNY and CDR2 SVGAGI (reference sequence). V lost 2 bases to trimming and J lost 0 bases; unmatched junction nucleotides: 5. The CDR3 is 16 residues long. This chain's CDR3 is CASSYRGQGLNTEAFF. DNA of the CDR3: TGTGCCAGCAGTTACCGCGGACAGGGTTTGAACACTGAAGCTTTCTTT.

CDR3 in amino acids: CASSELGTGSAYEQYF. CDR3 in DNA: TGTGCCAGCAGTGAATTGGGGACAGGGTCCGCGTACGAGCAGTACTTC. This chain links TRBV25-1 with TRBJ2-7; 9 bases are shared with TRBD1. V shed 1 base and J 4 bases; nucleotides not matched to a gene: 8. The germline CDR1 and CDR2 sequences are MGHDK and SYGVNS. This CDR3 has 16 residues.

This clone was counted ten times or more. V gene TRBV4-3 combines with J gene TRBJ2-7, with 7 bases aligning to TRBD1. CDR1 LGHNA and CDR2 YSLEER come from the germline V gene. The V segment lost 1 base and the J segment 1 base; nucleotides outside the gene matches: 10. CDR3 length equals 17 residues. The CDR3 bases are TGCGCCAGCAGCCAAGTCTCGACAGGGATTAGTTCCTACGAGCAGTACTTC. Protein: CASSQVSTGISSYEQYF.

In this sample, this clone turned up many times. The chain recombines TRBV18 with TRBJ2-1; tentatively, D is TRBD2 (5 bases). Germline V gives CDR1 KGHSH, CDR2 LQKENI. Trimming took off 3 bases at V and 10 bases at J, with 10 bases between the two ends. The CDR3 has 12 amino acids. The CDR3 coding sequence is TGTGCCAGCTCACCCCTAGCCGCGGAGCAGTTCTTC. Amino acid sequence: CASSPLAAEQFF.

The chain uses TRBV30 and TRBJ1-1; D call uncertain. V lost 0 bases and J lost 2, with 13 bases in between. Germline V gene lookup returns CDR1 GTSNPN and CDR2 SVGIG (reference sequence). The CDR3 is made up of 15 amino acids. The CDR3 coding sequence is TGTGCCTGGAGTGTACGAAGTGGCTTCAACACTGAAGCTTTCTTT. Its translation is CAWSVRSGFNTEAFF. Combining the CDR3 with reference TRBV30 and TRBJ1-1 gives the whole variable domain SQTIHQWPATLVQPVGSPLSLECTVEGTSNPNLYWYRQAAGRGLQLLFYSVGIGQISSEVPQNLSASRPQDRQFILSSKKLLLSDSGFYLCAWSVRSGFNTEAFFGQGTRLTVV.